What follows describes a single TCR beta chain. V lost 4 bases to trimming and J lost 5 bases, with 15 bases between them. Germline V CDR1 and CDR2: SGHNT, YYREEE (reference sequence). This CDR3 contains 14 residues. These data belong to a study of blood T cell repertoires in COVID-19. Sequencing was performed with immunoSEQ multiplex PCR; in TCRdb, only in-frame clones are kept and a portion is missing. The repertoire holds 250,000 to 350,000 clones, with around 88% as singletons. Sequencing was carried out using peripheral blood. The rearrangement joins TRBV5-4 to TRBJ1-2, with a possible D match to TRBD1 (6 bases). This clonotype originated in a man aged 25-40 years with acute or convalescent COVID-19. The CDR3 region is CASSGGAGYYGYTF. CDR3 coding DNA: TGTGCCAGCAGCGGGGGGGCAGGGTATTATGGCTACACCTTC.